These T cell receptor beta chains were read from a single sample in a study of blood T cell repertoires in COVID-19. Repertoires were generated with immunoSEQ multiplex PCR, while TCRdb's copy carries only in-frame clones and drops some. The sample carries about 150,000 clones, 80% to 90% recorded once. What was sequenced was peripheral blood. The receptors shown here come from a man aged 55-75 years with active or convalescent COVID-19. The CDR3 runs from the conserved cysteine through the conserved F or W. The order of the fields is clone size, V gene, D gene, J gene, CDR3 protein, CDR3 DNA. The D gene is left open where the match is weak. Size is omitted from some rows. Given values are once, few, many or a class for expanded clones.

size: -; V: TRBV7-6; D: TRBD2; J: TRBJ2-1; CDR3: CASSLGAWPAGNYNEQFF; DNA: TGTGCCAGCAGCTTAGGGGCATGGCCAGCGGGAAACTACAATGAGCAGTTCTTC
size: -; V: TRBV2; D: -; J: TRBJ1-4; CDR3: CASSPRTDGGKLFF; DNA: TGTGCCAGCAGCCCACGGACAGACGGAGGAAAACTGTTTTTT
size: -; V: TRBV7-3; D: TRBD2; J: TRBJ2-1; CDR3: CASSRGLLGDEQFF; DNA: TGTGCCAGCAGCCGGGGACTATTAGGCGATGAGCAGTTCTTC
size: few; V: TRBV7-3; D: -; J: TRBJ1-1; CDR3: CASSPVVTFEAFF; DNA: TGTGCCAGCAGCCCGGTGGTTACGTTTGAAGCTTTCTTT
size: -; V: TRBV27; D: TRBD1; J: TRBJ2-1; CDR3: CASSFTTRQGIEQFF; DNA: TGTGCCAGCAGTTTTACCACCCGACAGGGGATTGAGCAGTTCTTC
size: -; V: TRBV9; D: -; J: TRBJ2-5; CDR3: CASSVAGLGETQYF; DNA: TGTGCCAGCAGCGTAGCAGGGTTGGGAGAGACCCAGTACTTC
size: -; V: TRBV5-1; D: -; J: TRBJ1-3; CDR3: CASSPSPGAGNTIYF; DNA: TGCGCCAGCAGCCCGTCCCCAGGGGCTGGAAACACCATATATTTT
size: -; V: TRBV12-5; D: -; J: TRBJ1-2; CDR3: CASGAPGARGYTF; DNA: TGTGCTAGTGGTGCCCCAGGGGCGAGGGGCTACACCTTC
size: few; V: TRBV28; D: -; J: TRBJ2-7; CDR3: CASSLRSDSYEQYF; DNA: TGTGCCAGCAGTTTGAGGTCCGACTCCTACGAGCAGTACTTC
size: -; V: TRBV9; D: -; J: TRBJ1-1; CDR3: CASSVVWGGNTEAFF; DNA: TGTGCCAGCAGCGTAGTATGGGGCGGTAACACTGAAGCTTTCTTT
size: -; V: TRBV7-8; D: -; J: TRBJ2-3; CDR3: CASSLGRLGLSRADTQYF; DNA: TGTGCCAGCAGCTTAGGGCGCCTGGGACTCTCAAGGGCAGATACGCAGTATTTT
size: -; V: TRBV12-3/TRBV12-4; D: -; J: TRBJ2-7; CDR3: CASSLDSEQYF; DNA: TGTGCCAGCAGTTTAGACAGCGAGCAGTACTTC